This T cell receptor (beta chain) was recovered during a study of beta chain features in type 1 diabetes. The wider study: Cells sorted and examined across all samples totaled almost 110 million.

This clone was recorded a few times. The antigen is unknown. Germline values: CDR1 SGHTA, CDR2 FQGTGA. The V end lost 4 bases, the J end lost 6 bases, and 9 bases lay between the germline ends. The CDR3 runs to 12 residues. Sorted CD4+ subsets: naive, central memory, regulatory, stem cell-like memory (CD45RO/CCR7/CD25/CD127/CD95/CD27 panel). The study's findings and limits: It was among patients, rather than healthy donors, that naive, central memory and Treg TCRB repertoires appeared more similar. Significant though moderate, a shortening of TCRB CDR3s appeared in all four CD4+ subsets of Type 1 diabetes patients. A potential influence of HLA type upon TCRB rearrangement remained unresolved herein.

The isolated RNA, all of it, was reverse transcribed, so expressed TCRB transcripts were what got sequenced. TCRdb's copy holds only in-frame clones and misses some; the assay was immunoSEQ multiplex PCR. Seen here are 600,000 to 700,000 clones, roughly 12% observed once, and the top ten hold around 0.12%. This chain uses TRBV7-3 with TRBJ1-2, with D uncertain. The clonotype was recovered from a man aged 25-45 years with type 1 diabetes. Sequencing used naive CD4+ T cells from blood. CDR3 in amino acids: CASSSSVHGYTF. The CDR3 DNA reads TGTGCCAGCAGCTCCAGTGTCCATGGCTACACCTTC.